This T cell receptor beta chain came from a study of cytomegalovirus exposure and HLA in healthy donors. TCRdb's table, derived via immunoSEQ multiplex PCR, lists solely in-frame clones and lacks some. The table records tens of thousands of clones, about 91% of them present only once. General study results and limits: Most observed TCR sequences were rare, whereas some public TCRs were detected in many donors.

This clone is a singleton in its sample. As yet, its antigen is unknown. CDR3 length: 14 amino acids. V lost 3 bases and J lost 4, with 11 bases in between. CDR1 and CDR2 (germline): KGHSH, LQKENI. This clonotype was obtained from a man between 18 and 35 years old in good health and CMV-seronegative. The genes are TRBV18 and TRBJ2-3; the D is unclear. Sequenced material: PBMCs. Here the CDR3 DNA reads TGTGCCAGCTCACCTTCCTCCTACTCAGATACGCAGTATTTT. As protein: CASSPSSYSDTQYF.